Each of the 21 T cell receptor beta chains below was sequenced from the same sample in a study of blood T cells in healthy people across ages. For the second PCR, which ran for about 7 to 11 cycles, a sample-barcoded 5' primer and a J-beta primer mix were used. TCRdb analysed the 5' RACE reads with MiXCR anew, one entry per CDR3 protein. This sample has around 1.5 million distinct CDR3 sequences; roughly 40% occur once, and the top ten carry 6.5% to 10%. Sequencing input: blood. These receptors were taken from a woman aged 18 to 35 in good health.

This clonotype appeared a few times. The V and J genes are TRBV3-1 and TRBJ2-1; D is unclear. The V end was cut by 1 base, the J end by 8 bases, with 6 bases between. The CDR3 runs to 12 residues. Germline V CDR1 and CDR2: LGHDT, YNNKEL (reference sequence). The CDR3 loop is CASSQARYEQFF. CDR3 DNA sequence: TGTGCCAGCAGCCAAGCTCGTTATGAGCAGTTCTTC.

This sequence joins TRBV20-1 and TRBJ1-6; 9 bases fit TRBD1. Germline V gene data show CDR1 as DFQATT and CDR2 as SNEGSKA (reference sequence). This CDR3 has 14 amino acids. Trimming cost V 6 bases and J 10 bases; bases outside gene matches: 10. The CDR3 loop is CSAFVRDRVSPLHF. CDR3 coding DNA: TGCAGTGCCTTTGTTAGGGACAGGGTCTCACCCCTCCACTTT.

CDR3 DNA: TGCGCCAGCACCCTGGCGGGGGTACAGGATGGGGAAGCTTTCTTT. Amino acid sequence: CASTLAGVQDGEAFF. The chain links TRBV5-1 to TRBJ1-1; D perhaps matches TRBD1 (5 bases). Germline loops: CDR1 SGHRS, CDR2 YFSETQ. The V end was cut by 6 bases, the J end by 8 bases, with 23 bases between. The CDR3 is 15 amino acids.

This chain links TRBV20-1 with TRBJ2-5; 11 bases map to TRBD2. The J call may be faulty, since TRBJ2-7 better matches the DNA end. CDR3 length: 14 residues. Germline CDR1 reads DFQATT; CDR2 reads SNEGSKA (reference sequence). CDR3 protein: CSAKTGTSGNEQYF. The CDR3 coding sequence is TGCAGTGCGAAGACCGGGACTAGCGGCAACGAGCAGTACTTC.

J is TRBJ1-4 and V is TRBV6-1; D gene uncertain. The CDR3 covers 15 residues. Germline V lookup: CDR1 MNHNS, CDR2 SASEGT. V gave up 1 base and J gave up 3 bases, with 9 bases separating them. The CDR3 spells CASSEVANPNEKLFF. CDR3 coding DNA: TGTGCCAGCAGTGAAGTGGCTAATCCTAATGAAAAACTGTTTTTT.

This chain joins TRBV20-1 and TRBJ2-7; D ambiguous. Germline CDR1 and CDR2: DFQATT and SNEGSKA (reference sequence). The CDR3 has 11 residues. Trimming cost V 5 bases and J 4 bases, with 9 bases left between them. The CDR3 spells CSAPVKYEQYF. CDR3 DNA sequence: TGCAGTGCTCCGGTTAAGTACGAGCAGTACTTC.

This chain links TRBV27 with TRBJ2-7, with 10 bases aligning to TRBD1. Trimming took 5 bases from V and 2 from J; bases not matched to a gene: 12. The CDR3 runs 17 residues. The germline V gene encodes CDR1 MNHEY and CDR2 SMNVEV (reference sequence). The CDR3 DNA reads as TGTGCCAGCAGTAAGGGCCCCGGGACAGGGGCCGCCTACGAGCAGTACTTC. Protein product: CASSKGPGTGAAYEQYF.

This clonotype was counted at least ten times. This sequence joins TRBV27 and TRBJ2-2; 9 nucleotides match TRBD2. Germline CDR1 and CDR2: MNHEY and SMNVEV (reference sequence). The CDR3 loop spans 15 amino acids. V was pared by 9 bases and J by 4 bases, with 9 bases of the junction left unmatched. CDR3 sequence reads: CASSGTSPITGELFF. The CDR3 DNA follows: TGTGCCAGTTCGGGGACTAGCCCGATCACCGGGGAGCTGTTTTTT.

The chain links TRBV6-1 to TRBJ2-3, with D perhaps assigned TRBD1 or TRBD2 (6 bases each). This CDR3 is 11 amino acids long. The V and J ends lost 1 base and 12 bases respectively, with 8 bases between them. Per germline, CDR1 MNHNS and CDR2 SASEGT. CDR3 loop: CASSEGGAQYF. For the CDR3, the DNA is TGTGCCAGCAGTGAAGGGGGGGCACAGTATTTT.

This clonotype was detected only a few times. V is TRBV25-1 and J is TRBJ1-2; 8 nucleotides match TRBD1. From germline, CDR1 is MGHDK and CDR2 SYGVNS. The CDR3 sequence is 14 residues long. The V and J ends lost 3 bases and 4 bases, in that order; junction bases with no gene match: 4. CDR3 sequence: CASSDDRGPYGYTF. DNA of the CDR3: TGTGCCAGCAGTGATGACAGGGGCCCCTATGGCTACACCTTC.

This clonotype was observed a handful of times. V and J are TRBV29-1 and TRBJ1-6, with 7 bases aligning to TRBD1. V lost 6 bases, J lost 6 bases, and 8 bases stayed unmatched. Germline V lookup: CDR1 SQVTM, CDR2 ANQGSEA. The CDR3 has 14 amino acids. CDR3 sequence: CSVAGDSLNSPLHF. CDR3 DNA sequence: TGCAGCGTGGCCGGGGACAGCCTTAATTCACCCCTCCACTTT. The variable domain in full, with the rest retrieved from reference TRBV29-1 and TRBJ1-6, is SAVISQKPSRDICQRGTSLTIQCQVDSQVTMMFWYRQQPGQSLTLIATANQGSEATYESGFVIDKFPISRPNLTFSTLTVSNMSPEDSSIYLCSVAGDSLNSPLHFGNGTRLTVT.

The chain employs TRBV6-5 and TRBJ1-6, with no clear D. This CDR3 contains 14 residues. Germline values: CDR1 MNHEY, CDR2 SVGAGI. V lost 4 bases and J lost 6, with 10 bases in between. CDR3 coding DNA: TGTGCCAGCAGTTGGACGCGGTTTAATTCACCCCTCCACTTT. It codes for CASSWTRFNSPLHF.

On this clonotype: The junction does not match germline at one end; this may be a read error. This chain uses TRBV2 with TRBJ2-3; D is perhaps TRBD2 (6 bases). CDR3 length equals 16 residues. CDR1 and CDR2 from the germline V gene are SNHLY and FYNNEI. In DNA form, the CDR3 reads TGTGCCAGCAGGAGGGAAGCGACCACTAGCACAGATATGCAGTATTTT. Its protein is CASRREATTSTDMQYF. Full variable domain (remainder filled in from reference TRBV2 and TRBJ2-3): EPEVTQTPSHQVTQMGQEVILRCVPISNHLYFYWYRQILGQKVEFLVSFYNNEISEKSEIFDDQFSVERPDGSNFTLKIRSTKLEDSAMYFCASRREATTSTDMQYFGPGTRLTVL.

The chain employs TRBV6-2 or TRBV6-3 and TRBJ1-1; 7 bases agree with TRBD1. V shed 6 bases, J shed 7 bases, and the junction held 8 bases outside the gene matches. In germline, CDR1 is MNHEY, CDR2 SVGEGT. The CDR3 has 13 residues. The CDR3 sequence is CASSRDSQFEAFF. The CDR3 nucleotides read TGTGCCAGCAGCCGGGACAGCCAATTTGAAGCTTTCTTT.

This clonotype has ten or more counts. This rearrangement joins TRBV27 to TRBJ2-1; D remains ambiguous. The CDR3 contains 12 residues. Trimming shortened V by 7 bases and J by 0 bases, and 4 bases separated the two germline ends. Per the germline V gene, CDR1 is MNHEY and CDR2 is SMNVEV (reference sequence). The CDR3 loop reads CASTSSYNEQFF. In DNA form, the CDR3 reads TGTGCCAGCACCAGCTCCTACAATGAGCAGTTCTTC.

There are a few counts of this clonotype. The V gene is TRBV12-3 or TRBV12-4, the J gene TRBJ2-7; TRBD2 aligns across 10 bases. V lost 6 bases and J lost 2; bases outside the gene matches: 7. The CDR3 has 15 amino acids. The CDR3 DNA reads TGTGCCAGCAGCCAAATAGCGGGGGGAGCCTACGAGCAGTACTTC. This codes for CASSQIAGGAYEQYF.

In DNA form, the CDR3 reads TGTGCCAGCTCAATGGGACTAGCGGGAGGCCTGGTCTCCTACGAGCAGTACTTC. Its translation is CASSMGLAGGLVSYEQYF. The gene calls are TRBV18 and TRBJ2-7; 15 bases align to TRBD2. The length of the CDR3 is 18 residues. In germline, CDR1 is KGHSH, CDR2 LQKENI. J lost 0 bases, V lost 5 bases, and 8 bases had no gene match. Full variable domain (missing parts from reference TRBV18 and TRBJ2-7): NAGVMQNPRHLVRRRGQEARLRCSPMKGHSHVYWYRQLPEEGLKFMVYLQKENIIDESGMPKERFSAEFPKEGPSILRIQQVVRGDSAAYFCASSMGLAGGLVSYEQYFGPGTRLTVT.

This clonotype has more than one count but fewer than ten. The chain is built from TRBV12-3 or TRBV12-4 and TRBJ1-2; D might be TRBD1 (6 bases). V was cut by 6 bases and J by 7 bases, with 9 bases left in between. The CDR3 loop spans 11 amino acids. CDR3 in DNA: TGTGCCAGCAGCCTACAGGGTGGCTACACCTTC. It specifies CASSLQGGYTF.

The V and J genes are TRBV20-1 and TRBJ2-1; D call uncertain. The closer fit of TRBJ2-7 to the DNA end suggests the J call may be wrong. The germline V gene has CDR1 DFQATT and CDR2 SNEGSKA (reference sequence). CDR3 length: 13 amino acids. CDR3 sequence (DNA): TGCAGTGCGCACCTCAGCTCCTACAATGAGCAGTACTTC. It codes for CSAHLSSYNEQYF.

V gene TRBV15 combines with J gene TRBJ2-5, with D perhaps TRBD1 (5 bases). From germline, CDR1 is LNHNV and CDR2 YYDKDF (reference sequence). Trimming took off 0 bases at V and 1 base at J, with 9 bases between the two ends. The CDR3 is made up of 15 amino acids. The DNA for the CDR3 is TGTGCCACCAGCAGAGATGGGGCAGCCCAAGAGACCCAGTACTTC. Its translation is CATSRDGAAQETQYF.

This chain connects TRBV20-1 to TRBJ2-3; TRBD2 aligns across 8 bases. This CDR3 contains 15 residues. Germline trimming cut 3 bases from V and 0 bases from J; bases unmatched to any gene: 5. CDR1 and CDR2 (germline): DFQATT, SNEGSKA (reference sequence). The CDR3 sequence: CSASTSGSSTDTQYF. The CDR3 nucleotides are TGCAGTGCTAGTACTAGCGGTTCTAGCACAGATACGCAGTATTTT.